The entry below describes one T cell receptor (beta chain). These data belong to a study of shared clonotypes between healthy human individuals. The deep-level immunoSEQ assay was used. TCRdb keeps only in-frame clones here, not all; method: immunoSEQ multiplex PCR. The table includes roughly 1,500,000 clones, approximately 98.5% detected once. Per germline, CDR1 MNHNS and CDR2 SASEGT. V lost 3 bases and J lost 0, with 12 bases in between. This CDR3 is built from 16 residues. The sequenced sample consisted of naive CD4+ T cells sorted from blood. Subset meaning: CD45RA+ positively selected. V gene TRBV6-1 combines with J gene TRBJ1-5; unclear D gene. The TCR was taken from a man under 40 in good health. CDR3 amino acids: CASSDSIPYSNQPQHF. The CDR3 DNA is TGTGCCAGCAGTGATTCAATCCCTTATAGCAATCAGCCCCAGCATTTT.